The source of this TCR beta chain is a study of early T cells in non-severe SARS-CoV-2 infection. Study details: Bulk RNA from unsorted whole blood was sequenced; chains were unpaired. Study results and caveats: Sequences matched to VDJdb favored anti-spike CD8 responses, while private and CD4 specificities were missed.

Individual cDNA molecules received unique molecular identifiers. TCRdb ran MiXCR on the 5' RACE reads and lists one entry per CDR3 protein. This sample has approximately 30,000 distinct CDR3 sequences, with less than 7% found just once. With regard to this clonotype: What it recognizes is unknown.

The CDR3 extends over 11 amino acids. The germline V gene encodes CDR1 SGHTA and CDR2 FQGNSA. V gave up 4 bases and J gave up 5 bases, with 6 bases separating them. This chain links TRBV7-2 with TRBJ2-7; no reliable D call. Specimen: whole blood. This receptor was obtained from an adult who was a healthcare worker with PCR-confirmed SARS-CoV-2 infection or an uninfected control (not recorded which). The CDR3 bases are TGTGCCAGCAGCTCCGGTAACGAGCAGTACTTC. Its translation: CASSSGNEQYF.